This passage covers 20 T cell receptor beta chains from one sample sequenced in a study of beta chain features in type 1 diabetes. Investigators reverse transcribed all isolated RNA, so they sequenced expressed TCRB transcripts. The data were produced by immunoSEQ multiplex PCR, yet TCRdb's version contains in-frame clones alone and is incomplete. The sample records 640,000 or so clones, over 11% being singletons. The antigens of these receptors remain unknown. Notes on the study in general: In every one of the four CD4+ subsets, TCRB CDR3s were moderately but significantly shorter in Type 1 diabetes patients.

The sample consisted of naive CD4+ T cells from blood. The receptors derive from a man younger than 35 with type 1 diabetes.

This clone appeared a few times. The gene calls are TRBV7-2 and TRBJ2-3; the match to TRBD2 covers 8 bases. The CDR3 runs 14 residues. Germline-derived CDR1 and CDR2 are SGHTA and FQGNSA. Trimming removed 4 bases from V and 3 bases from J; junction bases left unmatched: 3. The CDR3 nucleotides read TGTGCCAGCAGCTCCCGGGGGGGGACAGATACGCAGTATTTT. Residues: CASSSRGGTDTQYF. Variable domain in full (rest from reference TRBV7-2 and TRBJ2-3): GAGVSQSPSNKVTEKGKDVELRCDPISGHTALYWYRQSLGQGLEFLIYFQGNSAPDKSGLPSDRFSAERTGGSVSTLTIQRTQQEDSAVYLCASSSRGGTDTQYFGPGTRLTVL.

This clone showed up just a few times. The CDR3 nucleotides read TGTGCCAGCTCAGAAACGGGGGATACGCAGTATTTT. Residues: CASSETGDTQYF. This chain connects TRBV18 to TRBJ2-3; D may be TRBD2 (5 bases). The germline V gene encodes CDR1 KGHSH and CDR2 LQKENI. The CDR3 spans 12 residues. The V end was cut by 5 bases, the J end by 6 bases, with 9 bases between.

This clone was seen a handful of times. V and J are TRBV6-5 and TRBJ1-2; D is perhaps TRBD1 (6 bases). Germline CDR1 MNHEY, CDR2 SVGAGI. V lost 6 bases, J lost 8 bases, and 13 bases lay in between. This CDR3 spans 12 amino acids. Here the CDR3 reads CASRLTGIGYTF. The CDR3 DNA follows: TGTGCCAGCAGACTTACAGGGATCGGCTACACCTTC.

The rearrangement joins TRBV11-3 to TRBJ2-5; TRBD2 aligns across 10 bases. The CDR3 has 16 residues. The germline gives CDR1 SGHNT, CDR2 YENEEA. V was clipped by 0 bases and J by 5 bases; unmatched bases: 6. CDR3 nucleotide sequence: TGTGCCAGCAGCTTAGATCCCTCTAGCGGGAGTGAGACCCAGTACTTC. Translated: CASSLDPSSGSETQYF.

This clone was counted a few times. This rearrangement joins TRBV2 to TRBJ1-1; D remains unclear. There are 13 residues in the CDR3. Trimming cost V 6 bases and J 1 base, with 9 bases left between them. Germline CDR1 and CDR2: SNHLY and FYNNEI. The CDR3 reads CASSRTENTEAFF. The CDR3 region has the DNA TGTGCCAGCAGCCGGACGGAGAACACTGAAGCTTTCTTT.

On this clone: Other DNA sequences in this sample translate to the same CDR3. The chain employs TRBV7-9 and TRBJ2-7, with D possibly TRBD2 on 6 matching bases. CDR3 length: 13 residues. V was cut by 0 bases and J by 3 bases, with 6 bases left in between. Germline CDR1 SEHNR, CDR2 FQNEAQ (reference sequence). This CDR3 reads CASSLAGGYEQYF. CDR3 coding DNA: TGTGCCAGCAGCTTAGCGGGAGGCTACGAGCAGTACTTC.

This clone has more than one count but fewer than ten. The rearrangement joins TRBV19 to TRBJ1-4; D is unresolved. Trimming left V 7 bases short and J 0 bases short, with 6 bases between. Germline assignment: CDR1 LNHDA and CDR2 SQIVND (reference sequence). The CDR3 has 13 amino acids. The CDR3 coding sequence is TGTGCCAGTAAAGGCGCAACTAATGAAAAACTGTTTTTT. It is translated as CASKGATNEKLFF.

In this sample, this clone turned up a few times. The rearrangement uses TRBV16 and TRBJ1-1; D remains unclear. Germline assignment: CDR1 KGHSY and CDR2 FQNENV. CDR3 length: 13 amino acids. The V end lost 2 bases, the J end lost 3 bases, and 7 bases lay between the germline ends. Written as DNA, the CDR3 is TGTGCCAGCAGCCAAAACGGGGACACTGAAGCTTTCTTT. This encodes CASSQNGDTEAFF.

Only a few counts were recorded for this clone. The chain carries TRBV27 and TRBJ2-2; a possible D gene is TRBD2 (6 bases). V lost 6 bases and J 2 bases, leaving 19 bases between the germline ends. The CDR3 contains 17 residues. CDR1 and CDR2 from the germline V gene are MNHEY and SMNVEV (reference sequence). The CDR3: CASSNGGRTKNTGELFF. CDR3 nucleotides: TGTGCCAGCAGCAACGGAGGCAGGACTAAAAACACCGGGGAGCTGTTTTTT.

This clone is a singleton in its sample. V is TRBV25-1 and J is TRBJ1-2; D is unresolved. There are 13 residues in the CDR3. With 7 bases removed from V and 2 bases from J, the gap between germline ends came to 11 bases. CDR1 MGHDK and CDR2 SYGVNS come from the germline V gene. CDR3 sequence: CASTVSANYGYTF. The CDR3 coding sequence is TGTGCCAGCACCGTCTCAGCGAACTATGGCTACACCTTC.

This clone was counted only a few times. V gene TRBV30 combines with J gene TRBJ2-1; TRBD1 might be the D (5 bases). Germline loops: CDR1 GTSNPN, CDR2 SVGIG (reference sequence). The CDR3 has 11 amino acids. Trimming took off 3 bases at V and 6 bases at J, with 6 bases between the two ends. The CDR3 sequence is CAWRQGNEQFF. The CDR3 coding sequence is TGTGCCTGGAGGCAGGGCAATGAGCAGTTCTTC. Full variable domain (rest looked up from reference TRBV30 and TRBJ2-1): SQTIHQWPATLVQPVGSPLSLECTVEGTSNPNLYWYRQAAGRGLQLLFYSVGIGQISSEVPQNLSASRPQDRQFILSSKKLLLSDSGFYLCAWRQGNEQFFGPGTRLTVL.

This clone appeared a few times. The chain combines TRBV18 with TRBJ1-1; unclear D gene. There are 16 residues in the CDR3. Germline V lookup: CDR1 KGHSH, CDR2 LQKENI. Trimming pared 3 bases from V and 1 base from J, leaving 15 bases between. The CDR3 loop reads CASSPLLGVRNTEAFF. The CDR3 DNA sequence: TGTGCCAGCTCACCGCTTCTAGGCGTACGGAACACTGAAGCTTTCTTT.

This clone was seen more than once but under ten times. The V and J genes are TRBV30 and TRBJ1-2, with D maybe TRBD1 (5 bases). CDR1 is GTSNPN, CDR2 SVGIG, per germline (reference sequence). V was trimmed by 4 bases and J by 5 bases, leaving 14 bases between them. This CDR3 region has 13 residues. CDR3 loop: CAWKSQGGYGYTF. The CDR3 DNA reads TGTGCCTGGAAATCTCAGGGAGGGTATGGCTACACCTTC.

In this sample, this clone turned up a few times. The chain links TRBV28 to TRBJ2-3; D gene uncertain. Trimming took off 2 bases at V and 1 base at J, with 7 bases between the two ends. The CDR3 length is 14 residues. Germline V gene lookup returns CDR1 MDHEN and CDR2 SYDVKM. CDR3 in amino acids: CASSLEIGTDTQYF. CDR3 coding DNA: TGTGCCAGCAGTTTAGAAATCGGCACAGATACGCAGTATTTT.

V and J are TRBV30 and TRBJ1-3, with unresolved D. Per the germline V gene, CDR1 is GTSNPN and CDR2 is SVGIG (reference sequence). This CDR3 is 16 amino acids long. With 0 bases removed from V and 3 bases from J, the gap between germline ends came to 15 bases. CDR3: CAWSVTSTAGGNTIYF. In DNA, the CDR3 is TGTGCCTGGAGTGTAACCTCAACGGCAGGTGGAAACACCATATATTTT.

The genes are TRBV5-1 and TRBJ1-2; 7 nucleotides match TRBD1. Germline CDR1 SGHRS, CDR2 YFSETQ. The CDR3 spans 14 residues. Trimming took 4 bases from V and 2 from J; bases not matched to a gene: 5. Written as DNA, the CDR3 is TGCGCCAGCAGCCAGTCGACAGGGAACTATGGCTACACCTTC. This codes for CASSQSTGNYGYTF.

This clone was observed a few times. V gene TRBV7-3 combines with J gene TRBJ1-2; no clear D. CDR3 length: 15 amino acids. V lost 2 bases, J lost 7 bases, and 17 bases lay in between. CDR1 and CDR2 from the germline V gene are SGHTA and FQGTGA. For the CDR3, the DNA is TGTGCCAGCAGCTTAGGTATTTGGCAGAATGGTGGCTACACCTTC. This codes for CASSLGIWQNGGYTF.

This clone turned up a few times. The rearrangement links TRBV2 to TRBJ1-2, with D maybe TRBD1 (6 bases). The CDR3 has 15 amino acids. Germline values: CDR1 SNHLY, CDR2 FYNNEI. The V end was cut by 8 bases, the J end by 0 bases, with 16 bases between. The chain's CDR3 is CASRGRGLANYGYTF. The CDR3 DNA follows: TGTGCCAGCCGGGGGAGGGGGTTAGCTAACTATGGCTACACCTTC.

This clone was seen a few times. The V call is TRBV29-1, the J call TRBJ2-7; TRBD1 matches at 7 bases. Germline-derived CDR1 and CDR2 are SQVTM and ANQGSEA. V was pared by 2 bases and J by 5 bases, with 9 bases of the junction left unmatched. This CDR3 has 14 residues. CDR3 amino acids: CSVERGTASNEQYF. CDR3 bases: TGCAGCGTTGAAAGAGGGACAGCTTCAAACGAGCAGTACTTC.

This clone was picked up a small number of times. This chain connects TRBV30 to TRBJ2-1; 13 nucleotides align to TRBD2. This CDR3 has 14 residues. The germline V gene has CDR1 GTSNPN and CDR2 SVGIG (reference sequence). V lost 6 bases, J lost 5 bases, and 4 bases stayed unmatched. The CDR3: CACGGLAGDNEQFF. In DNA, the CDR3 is TGTGCCTGCGGCGGACTAGCGGGAGACAATGAGCAGTTCTTC.